Sequencing of this T cell receptor (beta chain) was carried out in a study of graft-versus-host responses after intestinal transplantation. Study-level background: Induction using anti-thymocyte globulin, followed by tacrolimus and steroids for 2 to 4 years, was given to all recipients.

A note on this clone: Its antigen remains unidentified.

Findings and limits, study-wide: After transplant, early declines in HvG clones were associated with peak levels of circulating GvH clones. The authors found GvH clones in recipient marrow, some appearing first in ileum or blood. Allografts carried high graft-versus-host to host-versus-graft clonal ratios in patients having graft-donor T cell macrochimerism.

Using immunoSEQ multiplex PCR, the repertoire was profiled, and TCRdb retains in-frame clones only, with some absent. The data hold 90,000 to 120,000 clones, with over 80% observed a single time. Germline CDR1 reads SGHNT; CDR2 reads YENEEA. Trimming removed 0 bases from V and 7 bases from J, with 7 bases in between. The CDR3 is 13 residues long. V and J are TRBV11-3 and TRBJ1-5, with D perhaps matching TRBD1 (5 bases). This TCR derives from a human donor who was the organ donor for an intestinal transplant. Sequences were derived from unstimulated CD4+ T cells sorted from spleen or lymph node cells, sampled before transplant. The CDR3 reads CASSLERDQPQHF. As DNA, the CDR3 is TGTGCCAGCAGCTTAGAGAGGGACCAGCCCCAGCATTTT.